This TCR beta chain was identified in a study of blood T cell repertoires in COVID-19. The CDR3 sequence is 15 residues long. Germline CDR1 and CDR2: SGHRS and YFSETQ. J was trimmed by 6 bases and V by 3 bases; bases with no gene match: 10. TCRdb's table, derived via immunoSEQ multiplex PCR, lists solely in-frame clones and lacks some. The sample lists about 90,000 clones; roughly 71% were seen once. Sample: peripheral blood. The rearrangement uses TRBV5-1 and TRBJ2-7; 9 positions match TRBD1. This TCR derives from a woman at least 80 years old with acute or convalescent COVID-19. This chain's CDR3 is CASSSSRDRVVEQYF. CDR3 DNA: TGCGCCAGCAGCTCCTCCCGGGACAGGGTCGTCGAGCAGTACTTC.